Described below is a single TCR beta chain sequence and its context. The antigen remains undetermined. Other DNA sequences from this sample encode an identical CDR3 as well. This specimen belongs to a study of T cell responses to AZD1222 COVID-19 vaccine. Overall study: Some second doses came at about 4 weeks and others at about 12 weeks; these were pooled. Study outcomes and limitations: Sampling captured repertoires only after the peak T cell response. Most donors were white British, females outnumbered males, and clonal diversity was possibly underestimated.

Some clones are missing from TCRdb's copy, which holds only in-frame ones; the method was immunoSEQ multiplex PCR. The data show approximately 150,000 clones, 80% to 90% seen once. Germline V gene data show CDR1 as LNHNV and CDR2 as YYDKDF (reference sequence). Trimming left V 5 bases short and J 1 base short, with 2 bases between. CDR3 length: 11 residues. The V gene is TRBV15, the J gene TRBJ1-1; no definite D call. The specimen comprised peripheral blood, sampled on day 0 of AZD1222 vaccination. The sequence was obtained from an adult in good health. The CDR3 DNA follows: TGTGCCACCAGCCGGAACACTGAAGCTTTCTTT. Translated, it gives CATSRNTEAFF.